This TCR beta chain emerged from a study of blood T cell repertoires in COVID-19. In the study overall: PBMCs, B-cell-depleted T cells, or T cells provided the cDNA or gDNA that made up the material.

Original processing notes: Amplification of reference gene primers provided the estimated nucleated cell counts. Profiled with immunoSEQ multiplex PCR; TCRdb holds only in-frame clones, not every one. V and J calls and clone size are those listed in that table; D and trimming were worked out from the DNA. There are 40,000 to 55,000 clones in the sample; around 85% occur only once, and more than 2.5% lies in the top ten. The sample comprised peripheral blood. This sequence was found in a man aged 50 to 60 with acute or convalescent COVID-19.

CDR3 sequence (DNA): TGTGCCAGCAGCGTTGAGCGGCTAGGCACAGATACGCAGTATTTT. Translated, it gives CASSVERLGTDTQYF. The chain combines TRBV9 with TRBJ2-3; possibly TRBD2 for D (5 bases). Per germline, CDR1 SGDLS and CDR2 YYNGEE. CDR3 size: 15 residues. Trimming removed 2 bases from V and 1 base from J, with 11 bases in between.